This TCR beta chain was sequenced for a study of CD8 T cells in Susac syndrome. On the study more broadly: When blood was drawn, the patients with Susac syndrome were therapy-naive, on corticosteroids, or on intravenous immunoglobulin alone. Study-level results: Within Susac syndrome CD4+ T cell repertoires, clonal expansion was not evident.

TEMRA cells were enriched by FACS, and CD4+ and CD8+ T cells were negatively isolated. Worth noting for this clonotype: What it recognizes is unknown.

This CDR3 is 15 amino acids long. The V end was cut by 5 bases, the J end by 0 bases, with 11 bases between. CDR1 LGHDT and CDR2 YNNKEL come from the germline V gene (reference sequence). Roughly 0.45 to 1 ug RNA was reverse transcribed with random hexamers. Across 54 Vbeta and 13 Jbeta, TCR beta CDR3 was amplified with immunoSEQ multiplex PCR. In TCRdb, the immunoSEQ multiplex PCR reads were re-called with MiXCR into one record per CDR3 protein. Of about 200,000 distinct CDR3 sequences in the sample, roughly 90% were seen once. The receptor comes from a human donor with Susac syndrome. The V call is TRBV3-1, the J call TRBJ2-1; weak D call: TRBD1 (6 bases). Sequencing was carried out using CD4+ T cells from PBMCs. CDR3 sequence (DNA): TGTGCCAGCAGCGAACGAGGGGGCTCCTACAATGAGCAGTTCTTC. Its translation: CASSERGGSYNEQFF.